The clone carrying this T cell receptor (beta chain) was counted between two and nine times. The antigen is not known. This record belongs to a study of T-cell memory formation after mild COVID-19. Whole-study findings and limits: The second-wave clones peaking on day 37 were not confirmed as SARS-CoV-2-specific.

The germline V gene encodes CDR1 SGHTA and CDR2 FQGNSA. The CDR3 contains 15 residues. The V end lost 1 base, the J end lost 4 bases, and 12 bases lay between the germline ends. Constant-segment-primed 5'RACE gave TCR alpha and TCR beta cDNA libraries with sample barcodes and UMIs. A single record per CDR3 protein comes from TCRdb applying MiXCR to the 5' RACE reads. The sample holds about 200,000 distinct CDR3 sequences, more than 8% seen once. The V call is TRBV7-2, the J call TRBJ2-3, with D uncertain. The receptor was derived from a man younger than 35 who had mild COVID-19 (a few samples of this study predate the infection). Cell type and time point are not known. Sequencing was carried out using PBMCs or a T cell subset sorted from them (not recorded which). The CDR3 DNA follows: TGTGCCAGCAGCTTAGGTTTGAAGTTGCCAGATACGCAGTATTTT. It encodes CASSLGLKLPDTQYF.